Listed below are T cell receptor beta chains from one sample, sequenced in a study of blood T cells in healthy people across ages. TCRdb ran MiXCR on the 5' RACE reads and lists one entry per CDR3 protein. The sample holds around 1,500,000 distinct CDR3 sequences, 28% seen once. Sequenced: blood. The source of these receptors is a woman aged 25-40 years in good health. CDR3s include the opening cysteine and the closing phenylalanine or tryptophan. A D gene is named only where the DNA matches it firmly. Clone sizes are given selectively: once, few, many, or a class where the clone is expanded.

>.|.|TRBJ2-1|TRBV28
TGTGCCAGCGACGGGGGAACAGAGCAGTTCTTC
CASDGGTEQFF
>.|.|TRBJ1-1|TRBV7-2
TGTGCCAGCAGCATAGGGGCTTGGGCCACTGAAGCTTTCTTT
CASSIGAWATEAFF
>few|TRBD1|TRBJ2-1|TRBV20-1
TGCAGTGCTTCCAGGGGGCCGGGGCGCAATGAGCAGTTCTTC
CSASRGPGRNEQFF
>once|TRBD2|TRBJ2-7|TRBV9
TGTGCCAGCAGCGCCGGGGCTAGCGGGGTCAAGCAGTACTTC
CASSAGASGVKQYF
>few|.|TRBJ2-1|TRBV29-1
TGCAGCGTCTACCTGGACCCGATAGCCGATGAGCAGTTCTTC
CSVYLDPIADEQFF
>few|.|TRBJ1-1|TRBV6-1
TGTGCCAGCACCCCAACCCCACCTGACAGAACGAACACTGAAGCTTTCTTT
CASTPTPPDRTNTEAFF
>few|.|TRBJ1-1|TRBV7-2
TGTGCCAACAGCTTAGAGAGTGTTGGTGAAGCTTTCTTT
CANSLESVGEAFF
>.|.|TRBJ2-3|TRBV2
TGTGCCAGCAGTGCGACGATCGATACGCAGTATTTT
CASSATIDTQYF
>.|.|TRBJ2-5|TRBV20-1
TGCAGTGCAGCATCGGAGGGAACCAGCATAGGGATCCAGTACTTC
CSAASEGTSIGIQYF
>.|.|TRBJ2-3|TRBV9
TGTGCCAGCAGCGTAGGAGGGCTCACGGTCGATACGCAGTATTTT
CASSVGGLTVDTQYF
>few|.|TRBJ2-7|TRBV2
TGTGCCAGCAGATTAGTGGATGAGCAGTACTTC
CASRLVDEQYF
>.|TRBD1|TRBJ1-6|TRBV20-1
TGCAGTGCTAGCCCGGGACAGGGGGCTAATTCACCCCTCCACTTT
CSASPGQGANSPLHF
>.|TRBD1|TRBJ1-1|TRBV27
TGTGCCAGCAGCCCCACCTGGACAGGGAGGACTGAAGCTTTCTTT
CASSPTWTGRTEAFF
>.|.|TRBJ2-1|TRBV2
TGTGCCAGCAGTGAATCGGGACTCACTGGGCAGTTCTTC
CASSESGLTGQFF
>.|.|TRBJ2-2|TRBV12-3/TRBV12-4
TGTGCCAGCAGCGAAACTAACACCGGGGAGCTGTTTTTT
CASSETNTGELFF
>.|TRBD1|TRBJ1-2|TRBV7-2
TGTGCCAGCAGCTTTACCGGGACAGGGGACTATGGCTACACCTTC
CASSFTGTGDYGYTF
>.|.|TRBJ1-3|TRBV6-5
TGTGCCAGCAGTTACTCAGGCAGCTCTGGAAACACCATATATTTT
CASSYSGSSGNTIYF
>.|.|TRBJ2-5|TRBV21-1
TGTGCCAGCAGCGCGGGGACAGAAGCCGGGGTCCAAGAGACCCAGTACTTC
CASSAGTEAGVQETQYF
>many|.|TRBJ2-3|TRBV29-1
TGCAGCAGCGTGGATCAACCCAGCAGCACAGATACGCAGTATTTT
CSSVDQPSSTDTQYF
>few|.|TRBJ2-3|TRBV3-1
TGTGCCAGCAGCCATGCAACTAGAATCTCTACAGATACGCAGTATTTT
CASSHATRISTDTQYF
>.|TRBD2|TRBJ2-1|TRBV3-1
TGTGCCAGCAGCCAAGGACTAGCGGGGGGGGTGTATGAGCAGTTCTTC
CASSQGLAGGVYEQFF
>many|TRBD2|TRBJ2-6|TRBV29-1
TGCAGCGTTGCCGGCGGGGGGATCTCTGGGGCCAACGTCCTGACTTTC
CSVAGGGISGANVLTF
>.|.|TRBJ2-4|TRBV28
TGTGCCAGCTCAAAGGACAGTTCCTTAGCCAAAAACATTCAGTACTTC
CASSKDSSLAKNIQYF
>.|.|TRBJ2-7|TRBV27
TGTGCCAGCCGACCGGCGGGAACGACCTACGAGCAGTACTTC
CASRPAGTTYEQYF
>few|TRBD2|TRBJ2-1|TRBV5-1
TGCGCCAGCAGCGAAGGACTAGCGAATAAAGATGAGCAGTTCTTC
CASSEGLANKDEQFF
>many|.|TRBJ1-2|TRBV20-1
TGCAGTGCTAGAGAGCCCCTGGTTGGCTATGGCTACACCTTC
CSAREPLVGYGYTF
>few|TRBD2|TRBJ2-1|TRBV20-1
TGCAGTGCTGTAACAGGCGGGAGAACTGAGCAGTTCTTC
CSAVTGGRTEQFF
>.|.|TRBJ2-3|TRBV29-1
TGCAGCGCCCCCGGAGAGCGACACAGATACGCAGTATTT
CSAPGERHRYAVF
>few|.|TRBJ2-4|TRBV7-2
TGTGCCAGCAGCTCGCAGGGCCGGGGAGGCAAAAACATTCAGTACTTC
CASSSQGRGGKNIQYF
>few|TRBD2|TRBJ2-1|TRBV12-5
TGTGCTAGTGGTGGGACTAGCGGCAGCCCCTCCTACAATGAGCAGTTCTTC
CASGGTSGSPSYNEQFF
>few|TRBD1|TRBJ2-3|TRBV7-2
TGTGCCAGCAGCTTAGAAGCTCAGGGGGTGTTTGAAAGCACAGATACGCAGTATTTT
CASSLEAQGVFESTDTQYF
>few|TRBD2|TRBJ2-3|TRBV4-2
TGTGCCAGCAAGCGGGGCCTCGGCACAGATGCGCAGTATTTT
CASKRGLGTDAQYF
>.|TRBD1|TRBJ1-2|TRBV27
TGTGCCAGCAGACTACAGGGGGGGGGCTACACCTTC
CASRLQGGGYTF
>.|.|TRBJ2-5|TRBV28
TGTGCCAGCAGTTTGTCGGGACTGCGAGGGGCCCAGTACTTC
CASSLSGLRGAQYF
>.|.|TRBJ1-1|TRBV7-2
TGTGCCAGCAGCCACCTCCGGAGGAAGGACACTGAAGCTTTCTTT
CASSHLRRKDTEAFF
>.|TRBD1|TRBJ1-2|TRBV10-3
TGTGCCATCAGTGACCCCGGGACAGGGCTCCTCTACTATTCAGGCTACACCTTC
CAISDPGTGLLYYSGYTF
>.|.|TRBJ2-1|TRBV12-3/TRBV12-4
TGTGCCAGCAGGTCTGGGTGGTATGAGCAGTTCTTC
CASRSGWYEQFF
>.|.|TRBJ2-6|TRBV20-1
TGCAGTGCTTGGGACTTCTCTGGGGCCAACGTCCTGACTTTC
CSAWDFSGANVLTF